This TCR beta chain appears in the sequencing data of a study of cytomegalovirus exposure and HLA in healthy donors. Study-level points and caveats: In an earlier analysis, about 87% or about 30%: the productive usage of most TCR beta V segments. Among TCR beta chains, those listed as cytomegalovirus-associated numbered over 150. Judged likely to be a sequencing artifact was a cluster of highly shared sequence variants.

Only one count was recorded for this clone. No antigen is known for it. A multiplex PCR was run with 60 Vbeta primers and 13 Jbeta primers. Method: immunoSEQ multiplex PCR; TCRdb's copy keeps in-frame clones and lacks some. The repertoire holds about 200,000 clones, with roughly four fifths as singletons. The V gene's germline CDR1 is MNHEY and CDR2 SMNVEV (reference sequence). The V gene end was trimmed by 10 bases and the J gene end by 0 bases; junction bases not matched to a gene: 3. The CDR3 covers 14 residues. The rearrangement joins TRBV27 to TRBJ2-7; 13 bases fit TRBD2. The sequenced sample consisted of PBMCs. The receptor's source is a young woman in good health and CMV-seronegative. CDR3 protein: CAIGTSGNSYEQYF. In DNA form, the CDR3 reads TGTGCCATAGGGACTAGCGGGAACTCCTACGAGCAGTACTTC.